This TCR beta chain was captured by sequencing in a study of T cell clusters in autoimmune cytopenias. One tube held mixed TRB-A and TRB-B primer pools for touch-down PCR. Using the multiplex PCR reads, TCRdb records one entry per CDR3 protein without DNA. Its listing shows 4,000 or so distinct CDR3 sequences. This clonotype is identified as medium-sized from frequency. The germline CDR1 and CDR2 sequences are KGHDR and SFDVKD. The CDR3 length is 14 residues. Each sample's input was roughly 270 ng genomic DNA, 38,000 or so genome equivalents. These data also featured in a second study, about T cell repertoires in aging, cancer and after chemotherapy.

The TCR comes from a human donor in good health. The sample comprised peripheral blood. The chain is built from TRBV24-1 and TRBJ2-5. The CDR3 sequence is CATSDFGDDETQYF.